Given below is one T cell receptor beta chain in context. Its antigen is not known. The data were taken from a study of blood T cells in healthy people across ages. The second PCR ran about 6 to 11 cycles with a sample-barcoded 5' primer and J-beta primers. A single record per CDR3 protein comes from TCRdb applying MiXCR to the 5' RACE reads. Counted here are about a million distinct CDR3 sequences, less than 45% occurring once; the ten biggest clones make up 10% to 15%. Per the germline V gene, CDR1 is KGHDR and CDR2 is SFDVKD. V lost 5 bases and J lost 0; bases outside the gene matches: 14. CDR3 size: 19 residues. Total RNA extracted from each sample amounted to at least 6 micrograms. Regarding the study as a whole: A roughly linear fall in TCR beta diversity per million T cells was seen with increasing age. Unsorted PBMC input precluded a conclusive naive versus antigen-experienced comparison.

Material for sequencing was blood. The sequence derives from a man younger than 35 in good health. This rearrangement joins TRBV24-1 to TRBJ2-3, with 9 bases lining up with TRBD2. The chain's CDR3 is CATSVWLAGWFRSTDTQYF. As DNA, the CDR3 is TGTGCCACCAGTGTTTGGCTAGCGGGGTGGTTTCGTAGCACAGATACGCAGTATTTT.